This T cell receptor (beta chain) was recovered during a study of blood T cell repertoires in COVID-19. Study-wide background: Sample material is recorded as cDNA or gDNA derived from T cells, B-cell-depleted T cells, or PBMCs.

Sequenced by immunoSEQ multiplex PCR; TCRdb stores in-frame clones only, minus some. The repertoire has some 300,000 clones, 90% of them found once; the top ten carry under 1.1%. The receptor was isolated from a woman between 40 and 50 years old with COVID-19, enrolled during active disease. Sequenced: peripheral blood.

CDR3 sequence reads: CASSLLASGGYNEQFF. The CDR3 DNA reads as TGCGCCAGCAGCTTGTTGGCTAGCGGGGGTTACAATGAGCAGTTCTTC. The chain is built from TRBV5-1 and TRBJ2-1; 10 nucleotides match TRBD2. Trimming at V came to 1 base and at J to 4 bases, leaving 5 bases not matched to a gene. Germline CDR1 is SGHRS and CDR2 is YFSETQ. The CDR3 is 16 amino acids.